The clone carrying this T cell receptor (beta chain) appeared many times. Its target is not known. These data are taken from a study of T-cell reconstitution after alpha-beta-depleted transplantation in children. General study results and limits: About two months after transplant, alpha-beta T cells reportedly came from several hundred expanded graft clones. Some patients showed high day-60 TCRbeta diversity, which derived from surviving recipient T cells and thymic progenitors.

Construction of the TCRbeta library involved unique molecular identifiers. TCRdb reprocessed the PCR reads with MiXCR, giving one entry per CDR3 protein. The table records some 600,000 distinct CDR3 sequences, over 10% of them present only once. The CDR3 loop spans 15 amino acids. The J segment lost 5 bases and the V segment lost 2 bases, leaving 5 bases of the junction unmatched. The V gene's germline CDR1 is GTSNPN and CDR2 SVGIG (reference sequence). The sequencing here drew on PBMCs, mostly from graft donor cells, taken 360 days after TCRalphabeta/CD19-depleted stem cell transplant. The clonotype originates from a male patient younger than 18 who had a stem cell transplant for acute myeloid leukemia, so the T cells may come from the graft donor. The chain employs TRBV30 and TRBJ2-7; 14 positions agree with TRBD2. The CDR3 DNA follows: TGTGCCTGGAGTCCGACTAGCGGGAGGGCGAACGAGCAGTACTTC. It is translated as CAWSPTSGRANEQYF.